These T cell receptor beta chains were read from a single sample in a study of cytomegalovirus exposure and HLA in healthy donors. The repertoire was sequenced with immunoSEQ multiplex PCR; TCRdb's copy has only in-frame clones and lacks some. Of about 160,000 clones in the sample, approximately 80% were seen once. The sequencing sample was made of PBMCs. The source of these receptors is a woman aged 18-29 years in good health and CMV-seronegative. Each CDR3 is given with its conserved first and last residue. Fields, in order: V gene, J gene, clone size, D gene, CDR3 DNA, CDR3 protein. The D gene is left open where the match is weak. Only part of the rows carry a size: once, few, many, or a class if the clone is expanded.

TRBV13,TRBJ2-5,-,TRBD2,TGTGCCAGCAGCTACAGCGGGACCCCCCAGTACTTC,CASSYSGTPQYF
TRBV7-9,TRBJ2-5,few,-,TGTGCCAGCAGCCAGGGCGAGAGAGAGTACCAAGAGACCCAGTACTTC,CASSQGEREYQETQYF
TRBV27,TRBJ1-5,-,TRBD1,TGTGCCAGCAAAACCGGGACAGGGGCCCAGCCCCAGCATTTT,CASKTGTGAQPQHF
TRBV10-3,TRBJ2-2,once,TRBD1,TGTGCCACCCGACAGGGAGACAGGGACACCGGGGAGCTGTTTTTT,CATRQGDRDTGELFF
TRBV30,TRBJ1-1,-,-,TGTGCCTCCCTATGGCTGAGGAGTATGAACACTGAAGCTTTCTTT,CASLWLRSMNTEAFF
TRBV6-1,TRBJ2-5,-,-,TGTGCCAGCAGTGAAAGTCTGGCAGGGGCCCAGTACTTC,CASSESLAGAQYF
TRBV7-2,TRBJ2-7,once,-,TGTGCCAGCAGTCAGGTCAGGGGCTACGAGCAGTACTTC,CASSQVRGYEQYF
TRBV28,TRBJ2-7,-,-,TGTGCCAGCACTTGGACATACCCCGAGCAGTACTTC,CASTWTYPEQYF
TRBV30,TRBJ2-2,-,TRBD1,TGTGCCTGCCCTGACAGGGCGGACGGGGAGCTGTTTTTT,CACPDRADGELFF
TRBV6-5,TRBJ2-3,-,-,TGTGCCAGCAGTTACGCCTGGCGCACAGATACGCAGTATTTT,CASSYAWRTDTQYF
TRBV5-1,TRBJ1-1,-,-,TGCGCCAGCAGCTTGGTTGGGGGGATTGAAGCTTTCTTT,CASSLVGGIEAFF
TRBV28,TRBJ1-5,-,-,TGTGCCAGCAGCCCCCCAAAAGGTAGTGTCAGGGTTGAGGGCAATCAGCCCCAGCATTTT,CASSPPKGSVRVEGNQPQHF
TRBV7-3,TRBJ2-5,-,TRBD2,TGTGCCAGCAGCTCATTAGCGGGTGGGTTAGAGACCCAGTACTTC,CASSSLAGGLETQYF
TRBV2,TRBJ2-3,-,-,TGTGCCAGCAGTGAAACGGCTAGTTGGGATACGCAGTATTTT,CASSETASWDTQYF
TRBV5-1,TRBJ2-5,once,-,TGCGCCAGCAACAGAAACCAAGAGACCCAGTACTTC,CASNRNQETQYF
TRBV5-1,TRBJ2-1,-,TRBD2,TGCGCCAGCAGCCCATGGGACTACAGAATATACAATGAGCAGTTCTTC,CASSPWDYRIYNEQFF
TRBV7-4,TRBJ2-7,-,-,TGTGCCAGCAGCCCCCCTGGGCGCTACGAGCAGTACTTC,CASSPPGRYEQYF
TRBV7-3,TRBJ2-3,-,TRBD2,TGTGCCAGCAGCCCGGTGGGAGCGGGAGTAGCAGATACGCAGTATTTT,CASSPVGAGVADTQYF
TRBV6-4,TRBJ2-2,-,TRBD1,TGTGCCAGCAGTGATGGGACAGGGGGCACCGGGGAGCTGTTTTTT,CASSDGTGGTGELFF
TRBV19,TRBJ2-7,-,TRBD1,TGTGCCAGTAGTGCCTTCCGGGACAGCTCCTACGAGCAGTACTTC,CASSAFRDSSYEQYF
TRBV5-6,TRBJ2-1,-,-,TGTGCCAGCAGCTTGGTATACAATGAGCAGTTCTTC,CASSLVYNEQFF
TRBV19,TRBJ1-4,-,-,TGTGCCAGTAGTAGAGGCCAGGGAGGTGAAAAACTGTTTTTT,CASSRGQGGEKLFF
TRBV7-9,TRBJ2-7,-,TRBD1,TGTGCCAGCAGCCGCCGGGACAGGGAGGAGCAGTACTTC,CASSRRDREEQYF
TRBV5-1,TRBJ2-3,-,TRBD1,TGCGCCAGCAGCTCGGGGGACAGGTGGGGCACAGATACGCAGTATTTT,CASSSGDRWGTDTQYF
TRBV7-8,TRBJ2-1,-,TRBD2,TGTGCCAGCAGCTTCAGGACTAGCGGGATCAATGAGCAGTTCTTC,CASSFRTSGINEQFF
TRBV28,TRBJ2-5,-,TRBD2,TGTGCCAGCAGGCCACCCCCGACTAGCGGGAGGGCGGAGACCCAGTACTTC,CASRPPPTSGRAETQYF
TRBV7-9,TRBJ2-2,-,TRBD1,TGTGCCAGCAGCTTAGGGGACAGGGGAAGGAATCCCGGGGAGCTGTTTTTT,CASSLGDRGRNPGELFF
TRBV28,TRBJ2-1,-,-,TGTGCCAGCAGTTTGTCCGGGAGTCTGTGGAATGAGCAGTTCTTC,CASSLSGSLWNEQFF
TRBV5-1,TRBJ1-2,-,TRBD1,TGCGCCAGCAGCTTGGGGAGGACAGGGCCTAACGGCTACACCTTC,CASSLGRTGPNGYTF
TRBV13,TRBJ2-7,-,-,TGTGCCAGCAGCTTAGTGTCTAGCAGCCACGAGCAGTACTTC,CASSLVSSSHEQYF
TRBV5-8,TRBJ1-1,-,TRBD1,TGTGCCAGCAGCCTAAGACGGACAGGAAAGAACACTGAGGCTTTCTTT,CASSLRRTGKNTEAFF
TRBV10-3,TRBJ1-2,-,TRBD1,TGTGCCATCAGTGAGTCGACGGGACAGGGCTATGGCTACACCTTC,CAISESTGQGYGYTF
TRBV11-3,TRBJ2-3,-,TRBD2,TGTGCCAGCAGCTGGAAGCGGGGTAGCACAGATACGCAGTATTTT,CASSWKRGSTDTQYF
TRBV19,TRBJ1-5,-,-,TGTGCCAGTAGTACCGCCCCGGACAGAGCCGCCAATCAGCCCCAGCATTTT,CASSTAPDRAANQPQHF
TRBV15,TRBJ2-1,-,TRBD2,TGTGCCACCAGCAGAGACGGCGGGAGGGGGTGGGATGAGCAGTTCTTC,CATSRDGGRGWDEQFF
TRBV28,TRBJ2-7,-,-,TGTGCCAGCACCGGTACGGGGGGCGCGCGACTAGGAGTAAGGTCCTACGAGCAGTACTTC,CASTGTGGARLGVRSYEQYF
TRBV27,TRBJ2-7,-,-,TGTGCCAGCAGTTTTTACGACAGACCCTACGAGCAGTACTTC,CASSFYDRPYEQYF
TRBV2,TRBJ1-3,-,TRBD1,TGTGCCAGCAGTAGGACAGGGGCCTTACTCTCTGGAAACACCATATATTTT,CASSRTGALLSGNTIYF
TRBV5-1,TRBJ2-3,-,TRBD2,TGCGCCAGCAGCTCCGGGACTAGCGGACCTAGCACAGATACGCAGTATTTT,CASSSGTSGPSTDTQYF
TRBV5-4,TRBJ2-5,-,TRBD2,TGTGCCAGCAGCTTGTCCGCGGGAGGGCCGGGAGAGACCCAGTACTTC,CASSLSAGGPGETQYF
TRBV19,TRBJ2-2,-,-,TGTGCCAGTAGTATAGTATTTGGGGCGCGGACCGGGGAGCTGTTTTTT,CASSIVFGARTGELFF
TRBV6-1,TRBJ1-4,few,TRBD1,TGTGCCAGCAGTGACGGGACAGGGGTTGAAAAACTGTTTTTT,CASSDGTGVEKLFF
TRBV19,TRBJ2-7,-,TRBD2,TGTGCCAGTAGTACCCCTCCGGGCCGAACGCCGGGAGGCGAGCAGTACTTC,CASSTPPGRTPGGEQYF
TRBV7-2,TRBJ2-6,-,-,TGTGCCAGCAGGGGGGGAGGGGCCAACGTCCTGACTTTC,CASRGGGANVLTF
TRBV7-9,TRBJ1-1,-,TRBD1,TGTGCCAGCAGCACCGGGACAGGGAATTCGGCTGAAGCTTTCTTT,CASSTGTGNSAEAFF
TRBV25-1,TRBJ2-1,-,TRBD2,TGTGCCAGCAGTGGGACTAGCGGGAGATCCTACAATGAGCAGTTCTTC,CASSGTSGRSYNEQFF
TRBV28,TRBJ2-5,few,TRBD1,TGTGCCAGCAGCTCCCGGACAGGGGGCTCGGAGACCCAGTACTTC,CASSSRTGGSETQYF
TRBV4-2,TRBJ2-1,-,-,TGTGCCAGCAGCCTGGTGCGGGATGGTGAGCAGTTCTTC,CASSLVRDGEQFF
TRBV6-1,TRBJ2-7,-,-,TGTGCCAGCAGTGAAGCGCTGGGGAGTGAGCAGTACTTC,CASSEALGSEQYF
TRBV5-1,TRBJ2-3,-,-,TGCGCCAGCAGCTTGAATCAGGGCACAGATACGCAGTATTTT,CASSLNQGTDTQYF
TRBV5-1,TRBJ2-7,-,TRBD1,TGCGCCAGCAGCTCCGGGACAGGAAACTACGAGCAGTACTTC,CASSSGTGNYEQYF